Below are 27 T cell receptor beta chains sequenced from a single sample in a study of T cells in Graves' hyperthyroidism and ophthalmopathy. RNA transcripts were the template for amplifying TCR beta CDR3 regions. During a first-round RT-PCR of the TCR CDR3, the HTBI primer set was used. TCRdb ran MiXCR on the multiplex PCR reads and lists one entry per CDR3 protein. The data contain some 510,000 distinct CDR3 sequences, less than 25% of them singletons. Material: blood. These receptors were taken from a man aged 18 to 30 with Graves' hyperthyroidism.

Ten or more counts support this clonotype. The genes are TRBV19 and TRBJ1-5; D may be TRBD1 (6 bases). The CDR3 is 11 amino acids. With 8 bases removed from V and 7 bases from J, the gap between germline ends came to 9 bases. The germline V gene has CDR1 LNHDA and CDR2 SQIVND (reference sequence). The CDR3 loop is CASGQKQPQHF. Written as DNA, the CDR3 is TGTGCCAGTGGACAGAAGCAGCCCCAGCATTTT.

In this sample, this clonotype turned up many times. The chain recombines TRBV11-2 with TRBJ2-5; 7 nucleotides line up with TRBD2. Germline CDR1 is SGHAT and CDR2 is FQNNGV. With 3 bases clipped from V and 5 bases from J, the junction kept 6 bases outside the gene matches. CDR3 length: 14 residues. As DNA, the CDR3 is TGTGCCAGCAGCTTGGCGGGGGTGATGGAGACCCAGTACTTC. Its protein product is CASSLAGVMETQYF.

In this sample, this clonotype turned up many times. The rearrangement links TRBV20-1 to TRBJ1-2, with unresolved D. Trimming left V 3 bases short and J 4 bases short, with 12 bases between. The CDR3 runs 13 residues. From germline, CDR1 is DFQATT and CDR2 SNEGSKA (reference sequence). The CDR3 loop reads CSASAATRYGYTF. CDR3 nucleotides: TGCAGTGCTAGTGCCGCTACACGCTATGGCTACACCTTC.

This clonotype was counted ten times or more. The chain carries TRBV5-1 and TRBJ2-7; tentative D call: TRBD2 (5 bases). The germline V gene encodes CDR1 SGHRS and CDR2 YFSETQ. V was shortened by 0 bases and J by 7 bases, with 11 bases between the two germline ends. CDR3 size: 13 residues. In DNA, the CDR3 is TGCGCCAGCAGCTTGGCTGGGCGAGGGGAGCAGTACTTC. Its protein is CASSLAGRGEQYF.

The table lists this clonotype with many counts. The chain combines TRBV5-1 with TRBJ2-7; tentative D call: TRBD1 (5 bases). Germline loops: CDR1 SGHRS, CDR2 YFSETQ. V lost 2 bases, J lost 5 bases, and 20 bases lay in between. This CDR3 spans 16 amino acids. CDR3 protein: CASSLTWGTMGNEQYF. The CDR3 DNA sequence: TGCGCCAGCAGCTTAACGTGGGGCACTATGGGGAACGAGCAGTACTTC.

This clonotype has more than one count but fewer than ten. This chain joins TRBV30 and TRBJ1-6; D remains ambiguous. Germline CDR1 GTSNPN, CDR2 SVGIG (reference sequence). CDR3 length equals 18 residues. V lost 3 bases to trimming and J lost 1 base, with 19 bases between them. The CDR3 sequence is CAWRKFGVGSSYNSPLHF. DNA for the CDR3: TGTGCCTGGAGGAAGTTTGGTGTGGGAAGTTCCTATAATTCACCCCTCCACTTT.

This clonotype was counted ten times or more. The rearrangement uses TRBV15 and TRBJ1-5, with D unresolved. Trimming removed 1 base from V and 5 bases from J, with 9 bases in between. CDR1 is LNHNV, CDR2 YYDKDF, per germline (reference sequence). This CDR3 has 14 amino acids. CDR3 sequence reads: CATSRGGRDQPQHF. The CDR3, as DNA: TGTGCCACCAGCAGAGGTGGAAGAGATCAGCCCCAGCATTTT.

This clonotype was counted only a few times. V gene TRBV12-3 or TRBV12-4 combines with J gene TRBJ1-5; TRBD1 matches 7 bases. The CDR3 is 13 amino acids. V was clipped by 10 bases and J by 6 bases; unmatched bases: 9. For the CDR3, the DNA is TGTGCCACCTCGCAGGGGGAGTTTCAGCCCCAGCATTTT. This sequence encodes CATSQGEFQPQHF.

This clonotype came up many times. This rearrangement joins TRBV6-1 to TRBJ2-7; no reliable D call. CDR1 is MNHNS, CDR2 SASEGT, per germline. The CDR3 has 11 residues. The CDR3 here is CGTTNSYEQYF. For the CDR3, the DNA is TGTGGAACGACGAACTCCTACGAGCAGTACTTC.

This clonotype was detected a few times. The V gene is TRBV7-9, the J gene TRBJ1-3; the D gene is possibly TRBD1 (6 bases). Trimming removed 3 bases from V and 4 bases from J, with 13 bases in between. The CDR3 length is 15 residues. Germline CDR1 is SEHNR and CDR2 is FQNEAQ (reference sequence). CDR3 in DNA: TGTGCCAGCAGCTTTGTATCAGGGGTCGGAAACACCATATATTTT. This translates into CASSFVSGVGNTIYF.

This clonotype appeared many times. This rearrangement joins TRBV7-8 to TRBJ1-1; 7 positions match TRBD1. V trimming: 5 bases; J trimming: 7 bases; junction bases outside the gene matches: 16. This CDR3 has 16 residues. Per the germline V gene, CDR1 is SGHVS and CDR2 is FQNEAQ. CDR3 bases: TGTGCCAGCAGCCTCTACGAGGGGGCTTTTGCCCTTGAAGCTTTCTTT. Translating it yields CASSLYEGAFALEAFF.

This clonotype was observed once. A junction end diverges from the germline sequence, so it may reflect a read error. The chain joins TRBV5-1 to TRBJ2-5; the match to TRBD1 covers 7 bases. This CDR3 is 15 amino acids long. Germline lookup yields CDR1 SGHRS and CDR2 YFSETQ. This CDR3 is CASSLLPAGGETQCF. The CDR3 region has the DNA TGCGCCAGCAGCTTGTTGCCAGCAGGGGGAGAGACCCAGTGCTTC.

This clonotype showed up just a few times. The J gene is TRBJ1-2, the V gene TRBV12-3 or TRBV12-4, with 7 bases lining up with TRBD1. The CDR3 runs to 12 residues. With 5 bases clipped from V and 6 bases from J, the junction kept 3 bases outside the gene matches. CDR3 amino acids: CASSIGTDGYTF. In DNA form, the CDR3 reads TGTGCCAGCAGTATAGGGACAGATGGCTACACCTTC.

This clonotype was seen many times. The chain uses TRBV6-1 and TRBJ1-2; D perhaps matches TRBD1 (5 bases). V shed 2 bases and J shed 5 bases, with 12 bases lying between them. Germline-derived CDR1 and CDR2 are MNHNS and SASEGT. This CDR3 contains 14 residues. The CDR3 loop is CASSEFGGEYGYTF. Written as DNA, the CDR3 is TGTGCCAGCAGTGAATTCGGGGGAGAATATGGCTACACCTTC.

This clonotype has a handful of counts. CDR3 DNA: TGTGCCAGCAGCCCATCCGGGACAGGCCGGAATCAGCCCCAGCATTTT. Translating it yields CASSPSGTGRNQPQHF. The chain is built from TRBV7-8 and TRBJ1-5, with 8 positions matching TRBD1. Looked up from germline, CDR1 is SGHVS and CDR2 is FQNEAQ. Trimming removed 5 bases from V and 4 bases from J; junction bases left unmatched: 10. The CDR3 is 16 residues long. Filled out from reference TRBV7-8 and TRBJ1-5, the complete variable domain reads GAGVSQSPRYKVAKRGQDVALRCDPISGHVSLFWYQQALGQGPEFLTYFQNEAQLDKSGLPSDRFFAERPEGSVSTLKIQRTQQEDSAVYLCASSPSGTGRNQPQHFGDGTRLSIL.

The chain is built from TRBV29-1 and TRBJ1-1; 7 bases line up with TRBD1. The germline V gene has CDR1 SQVTM and CDR2 ANQGSEA. The CDR3 sequence is 12 residues long. V lost 7 bases, J lost 5 bases, and 7 bases stayed unmatched. Written as DNA, the CDR3 is TGCAGCGCAGCTGGACAGGAAACTGAAGCTTTCTTT. Amino acids: CSAAGQETEAFF.

The V gene is TRBV12-3 or TRBV12-4, the J gene TRBJ2-2, with 8 bases matching TRBD1. The CDR3 runs to 15 residues. The J segment lost 7 bases and the V segment lost 1 base, leaving 5 bases of the junction unmatched. The DNA of the CDR3 is TGTGCCAGCAGTTTAGGCAGGGGGCGGGGCGGGGAGCTGTTTTTT. The encoded protein is CASSLGRGRGGELFF.

The rearrangement uses TRBV7-2 and TRBJ2-5; 8 positions agree with TRBD1. CDR3 length equals 14 residues. With 5 bases clipped from V and 5 bases from J, the junction kept 7 bases outside the gene matches. Germline loops: CDR1 SGHTA, CDR2 FQGNSA. CDR3 DNA: TGTGCCAGCAGCGTACAGGGGGGCGGGGAGACCCAGTACTTC. Translated, it gives CASSVQGGGETQYF. The whole variable domain, remainder taken from reference TRBV7-2 and TRBJ2-5, is GAGVSQSPSNKVTEKGKDVELRCDPISGHTALYWYRQSLGQGLEFLIYFQGNSAPDKSGLPSDRFSAERTGGSVSTLTIQRTQQEDSAVYLCASSVQGGGETQYFGPGTRLLVL.

This clonotype was seen repeatedly, ten times or more. The chain recombines TRBV6-1 with TRBJ2-7; 9 positions agree with TRBD1. In germline, CDR1 is MNHNS, CDR2 SASEGT. V trimming: 8 bases; J trimming: 6 bases; junction bases outside the gene matches: 5. CDR3 length equals 12 residues. In DNA, the CDR3 is TGTGCCAGCGACCGGGACAGGGTCGAGCAGTACTTC. Its translation: CASDRDRVEQYF.

This clonotype was recorded at least ten times. CDR3: CASADGGDGQPQHF. The DNA for the CDR3 is TGTGCTAGTGCCGACGGGGGCGACGGTCAGCCCCAGCATTTT. The chain joins TRBV12-5 to TRBJ1-5; a possible D gene is TRBD1 (6 bases). V lost 7 bases and J 6 bases, leaving 16 bases between the germline ends. From germline, CDR1 is LGHNT and CDR2 FRNRAP. This CDR3 contains 14 residues.

The gene calls are TRBV30 and TRBJ2-6; D is perhaps TRBD2 (5 bases). V lost 4 bases to trimming and J lost 2 bases, with 9 bases between them. The CDR3 totals 14 residues. Germline CDR1 reads GTSNPN; CDR2 reads SVGIG (reference sequence). CDR3 amino acids: CAWTIGAGANVLTF. The CDR3 DNA reads as TGTGCCTGGACAATCGGGGCTGGGGCCAACGTCCTGACTTTC. Looking up the rest from reference TRBV30 and TRBJ2-6 gives the full variable domain: SQTIHQWPATLVQPVGSPLSLECTVEGTSNPNLYWYRQAAGRGLQLLFYSVGIGQISSEVPQNLSASRPQDRQFILSSKKLLLSDSGFYLCAWTIGAGANVLTFGAGSRLTVL.

The chain combines TRBV14 with TRBJ1-1; D remains ambiguous. The CDR3 runs 12 residues. CDR1 and CDR2 from the germline V gene are SGHDN and FVKESK. Trimming took off 3 bases at V and 4 bases at J, with 6 bases between the two ends. The CDR3 sequence is CASSHEVTEAFF. CDR3 in DNA: TGTGCCAGCAGCCACGAAGTCACTGAAGCTTTCTTT.

This clonotype was found many times. This chain links TRBV9 with TRBJ1-2; D not certain. CDR1 is SGDLS and CDR2 is YYNGEE in the germline V gene. This CDR3 has 15 residues. V dropped 4 bases and J dropped 8 bases, with 21 bases sitting between them. CDR3 protein: CASSSIPEQPSGYTF. DNA for the CDR3: TGTGCCAGCAGCTCGATTCCCGAACAGCCCTCGGGCTACACCTTC.

V is TRBV5-6 and J is TRBJ1-2; 8 bases map to TRBD1. The CDR3 is 14 amino acids. The junction had 5 bases not matched to a gene; V was cut back by 4 bases and J by 3 bases. Germline assignment: CDR1 SGHDT and CDR2 YYEEEE. CDR3 sequence reads: CASSPDRGYYGYTF. The CDR3 coding sequence is TGTGCCAGCAGCCCCGACAGGGGTTACTATGGCTACACCTTC.

This clonotype was seen a handful of times. The chain couples TRBV6-1 to TRBJ2-7; D possibly uses TRBD1 or TRBD2 (5 bases each). V was pared by 1 base and J by 6 bases, with 16 bases between. Germline lookup yields CDR1 MNHNS and CDR2 SASEGT. The CDR3 is 15 residues long. The CDR3 spells CASSEGQLPGSEQYF. In nucleotides, the CDR3 is TGTGCCAGCAGTGAAGGACAGCTGCCGGGAAGCGAGCAGTACTTC.

Ten or more counts support this clonotype. The rearrangement joins TRBV2 to TRBJ2-7, with 9 nucleotides matching TRBD1. Germline assignment: CDR1 SNHLY and CDR2 FYNNEI. V shed 6 bases and J 7 bases; nucleotides not matched to a gene: 7. The CDR3 consists of 13 residues. The CDR3 DNA reads as TGTGCCAGCAGCGACGGGACAGGGCGGGAGCAGTACTTC. It encodes CASSDGTGREQYF.

The chain recombines TRBV12-3 or TRBV12-4 with TRBJ1-2, with 9 bases fitting TRBD1. With 5 bases clipped from V and 8 bases from J, the junction kept 9 bases outside the gene matches. The CDR3 is made up of 14 amino acids. The CDR3 bases are TGTGCCAGCAGTCTCGGACAGGGGTTAAAAGGCTACACCTTC. Translating it yields CASSLGQGLKGYTF.